The present T cell receptor beta chain was sequenced within a study of human T cells and chemical hapten exposure. Study-level background: Recorded diagnoses among the mostly female patients were alopecia areata, totalis or universalis.

Noted time point: patch test 1, 2 weeks after DPC sensitization. Treatment reported: therapeutic diphenylcyclopropenone sensitization with weekly scalp DPC. Unfractionated whole blood was the source of the extracted total RNA. V shed 9 bases and J 4 bases; nucleotides not matched to a gene: 14. Germline CDR1 MDHEN, CDR2 SYDVKM. This CDR3 comprises 15 residues. How the authors handled the data: Counts of TCRs in each sample centred on a median of 95,638 and extended from roughly 23,000 to 700,000. TCRdb reprocessed the RACE reads via MiXCR and lists one record per CDR3 protein. Here the V and J calls rest on TCRdb's processing, not on the authors' analysis. The sample has fewer than 400,000 distinct CDR3 sequences, roughly 6.9% seen once. This clonotype was observed a handful of times.

The V and J genes are TRBV28 and TRBJ1-2, with 7 nucleotides matching TRBD1. The TCR was taken from a woman under 30 with alopecia areata. Some clones in this sample may be carry-over from other donors' samples. This specimen consisted of whole blood, obtained in connection with sensitization to the hapten diphenylcyclopropenone (DPC). The DNA for the CDR3 is TGTGCCAGTCCCACCGGGACAGAAAAGGTCTATGGCTACACCTTC. This encodes CASPTGTEKVYGYTF.